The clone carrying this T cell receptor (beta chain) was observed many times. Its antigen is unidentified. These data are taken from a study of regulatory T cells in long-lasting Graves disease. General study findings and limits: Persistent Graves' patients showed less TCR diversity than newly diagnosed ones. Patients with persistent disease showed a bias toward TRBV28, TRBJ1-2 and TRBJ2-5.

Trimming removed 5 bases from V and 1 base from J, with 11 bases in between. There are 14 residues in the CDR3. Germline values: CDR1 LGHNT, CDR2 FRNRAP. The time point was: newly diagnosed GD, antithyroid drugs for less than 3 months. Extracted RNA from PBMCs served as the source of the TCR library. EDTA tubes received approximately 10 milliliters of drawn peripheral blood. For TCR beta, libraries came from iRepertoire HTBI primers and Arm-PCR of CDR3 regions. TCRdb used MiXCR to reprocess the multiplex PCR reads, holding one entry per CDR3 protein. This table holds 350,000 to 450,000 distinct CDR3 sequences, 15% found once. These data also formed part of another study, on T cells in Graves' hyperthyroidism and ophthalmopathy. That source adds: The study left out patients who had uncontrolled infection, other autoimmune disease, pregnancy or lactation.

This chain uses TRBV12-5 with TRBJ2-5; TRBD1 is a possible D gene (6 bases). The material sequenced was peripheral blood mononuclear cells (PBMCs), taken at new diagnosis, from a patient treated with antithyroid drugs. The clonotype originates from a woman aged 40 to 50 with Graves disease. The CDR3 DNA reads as TGTGCTAGTGGTCCTACAGGGACCCAAGAGACCCAGTACTTC. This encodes CASGPTGTQETQYF.